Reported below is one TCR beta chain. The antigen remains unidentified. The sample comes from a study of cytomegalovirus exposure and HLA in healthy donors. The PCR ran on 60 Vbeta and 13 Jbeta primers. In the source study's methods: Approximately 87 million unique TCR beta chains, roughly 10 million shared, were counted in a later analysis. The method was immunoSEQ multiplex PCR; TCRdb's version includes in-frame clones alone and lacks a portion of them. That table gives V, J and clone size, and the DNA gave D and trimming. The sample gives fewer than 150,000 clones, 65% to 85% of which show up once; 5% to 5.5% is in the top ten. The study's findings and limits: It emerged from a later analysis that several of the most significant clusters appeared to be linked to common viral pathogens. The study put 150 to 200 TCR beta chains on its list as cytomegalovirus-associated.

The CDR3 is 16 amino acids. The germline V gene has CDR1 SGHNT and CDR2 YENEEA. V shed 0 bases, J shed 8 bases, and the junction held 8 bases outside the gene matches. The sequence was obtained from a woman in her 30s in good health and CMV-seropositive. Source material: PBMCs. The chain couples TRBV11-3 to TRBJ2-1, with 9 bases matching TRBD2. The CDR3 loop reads CASSLDGRGGSDEQFF. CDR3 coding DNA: TGTGCCAGCAGCTTAGATGGGCGGGGGGGCTCGGATGAGCAGTTCTTC. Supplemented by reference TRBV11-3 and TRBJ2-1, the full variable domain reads EAGVVQSPRYKIIEKKQPVAFWCNPISGHNTLYWYLQNLGQGPELLIRYENEEAVDDSQLPKDRFSAERLKGVDSTLKIQPAELGDSAVYLCASSLDGRGGSDEQFFGPGTRLTVL.